The 25 T cell receptor beta chains in this list originate from one sample, sequenced in a study of long-term antiretroviral therapy in people with HIV. Investigators performed immunoSEQ version v3.0 at survey level. Assay: immunoSEQ multiplex PCR; the TCRdb copy retains only in-frame clones and omits some. This table holds approximately 9,400 clones, over 60% found once. Specimen: unsorted PBMCs, collected 0.6 years before starting antiretroviral therapy. Receptors were obtained from a man aged 35 to 55 with HIV.

The chain uses TRBV19 and TRBJ2-5; TRBD2 aligns across 11 bases. V trimming: 5 bases; J trimming: 4 bases; junction bases outside the gene matches: 6. This CDR3 is built from 15 residues. CDR1 is LNHDA, CDR2 SQIVND, per germline (reference sequence). The CDR3 reads CASSYSGGARETQYF. The CDR3, as DNA: TGTGCCAGTAGTTATAGCGGGGGGGCCCGAGAGACCCAGTACTTC.

The chain recombines TRBV5-1 with TRBJ2-7, with 15 bases aligning to TRBD2. This CDR3 region has 15 residues. The germline gives CDR1 SGHRS, CDR2 YFSETQ. The V gene end was trimmed by 4 bases and the J gene end by 4 bases; junction bases not matched to a gene: 3. The CDR3 coding sequence is TGCGCCAGCAGCCCTGGGACTAGCGGGGGGTACGAGCAGTACTTC. Amino acid sequence: CASSPGTSGGYEQYF. Full variable domain (outside the CDR3, taken from reference TRBV5-1 and TRBJ2-7): KAGVTQTPRYLIKTRGQQVTLSCSPISGHRSVSWYQQTPGQGLQFLFEYFSETQRNKGNFPGRFSGRQFSNSRSEMNVSTLELGDSALYLCASSPGTSGGYEQYFGPGTRLTVT.

The chain uses TRBV7-9 and TRBJ2-5; no reliable D call. The CDR3 runs 15 residues. Germline V lookup: CDR1 SEHNR, CDR2 FQNEAQ (reference sequence). Trimming stripped 5 bases from V and 0 bases from J, with 13 bases between. The CDR3 here is CASSTATQYQETQYF. For the CDR3, the DNA is TGTGCCAGCAGCACGGCTACACAGTACCAAGAGACCCAGTACTTC.

The chain carries TRBV18 and TRBJ2-4; possible D gene TRBD1, 5 bases. The V and J ends lost 1 base and 0 bases respectively, with 7 bases between them. The CDR3 contains 15 residues. Germline CDR1 KGHSH, CDR2 LQKENI. The CDR3 DNA sequence: TGTGCCAGCTCACCACAGGACATAGCCAAAAACATTCAGTACTTC. Translating it yields CASSPQDIAKNIQYF.

In its sample, this clone ranks as medium-sized. CDR3: CASSEGRSPGDGYTF. As DNA, the CDR3 is TGCGCCAGCAGTGAGGGCCGGAGTCCTGGGGATGGCTACACCTTC. The chain combines TRBV10-2 with TRBJ1-2, with D hard to call. CDR3 length equals 15 residues. Trimming pared 2 bases from V and 6 bases from J, leaving 16 bases between. The germline V gene has CDR1 WSHSY and CDR2 SAAADI.

The J gene is TRBJ1-1, the V gene TRBV12-5, with D unclear. V lost 0 bases to trimming and J lost 5 bases, with 7 bases between them. The CDR3 totals 13 residues. Germline-derived CDR1 and CDR2 are LGHNT and FRNRAP. The CDR3 region has the DNA TGTGCTAGTGGTTTGGTCGAGAATACTGAAGCTTTCTTT. As protein: CASGLVENTEAFF.

V usage is TRBV6-5 and J usage is TRBJ2-1, with D possibly being TRBD2 (7 bases). V was shortened by 4 bases and J by 7 bases, with 20 bases between the two germline ends. Germline lookup yields CDR1 MNHEY and CDR2 SVGAGI. The CDR3 consists of 16 residues. CDR3 region: CASSSGAGARVNEQFF. CDR3 DNA: TGTGCCAGCAGTTCGGGCGCGGGGGCTAGAGTAAATGAGCAGTTCTTC.

V and J are TRBV5-1 and TRBJ2-5; D ambiguous. Looked up from germline, CDR1 is SGHRS and CDR2 is YFSETQ. The CDR3 extends over 14 amino acids. V was clipped by 3 bases and J by 4 bases, with 13 bases between them. The CDR3 reads CASSSLGSGETQYF. For the CDR3, the DNA is TGCGCCAGCAGCTCCCTCGGATCTGGAGAGACCCAGTACTTC.

This clone was observed once. V is TRBV27 and J is TRBJ2-3; no reliable D call. V was pared by 3 bases and J by 0 bases, with 4 bases between. CDR3 length: 13 residues. Per germline, CDR1 MNHEY and CDR2 SMNVEV (reference sequence). This CDR3 reads CASSFFSTDTQYF. The CDR3 DNA follows: TGTGCCAGCAGTTTCTTTAGCACAGATACGCAGTATTTT.

V gene TRBV6-1 combines with J gene TRBJ2-7; 7 nucleotides line up with TRBD1. V lost 6 bases and J lost 2; bases outside the gene matches: 10. Germline V gene data show CDR1 as MNHNS and CDR2 as SASEGT. The CDR3 extends over 15 amino acids. The CDR3 coding sequence is TGTGCCAGCAGCGCACATATAGGGGGCCCCTACGAGCAGTACTTC. This encodes CASSAHIGGPYEQYF.

The chain uses TRBV19 and TRBJ1-2, with D perhaps matching TRBD1 (6 bases). Germline V gene sequence: CDR1 LNHDA, CDR2 SQIVND (reference sequence). The V gene lost 5 bases and the J gene lost 7 bases, with 26 bases spanning the gap. The CDR3 extends over 17 amino acids. In nucleotides, the CDR3 is TGTGCCAGTAGTCCCTCCCCGGAAGGGGGGCGAGGCGGTGGCTACACCTTC. Encoded protein: CASSPSPEGGRGGGYTF.

This chain links TRBV5-1 with TRBJ2-3, with a tentative D call TRBD1 (5 bases). V was cut by 0 bases and J by 5 bases, with 13 bases left in between. CDR1 is SGHRS, CDR2 YFSETQ, per germline. This CDR3 has 15 residues. CDR3: CASSLGQSNGDTQYF. The CDR3 coding sequence is TGCGCCAGCAGCTTGGGACAGAGTAACGGAGATACGCAGTATTTT.

Relative to its sample, this clone is medium-sized (0.01 to 0.1%). The gene calls are TRBV7-6 and TRBJ2-7; D remains ambiguous. Trimming left V 4 bases short and J 5 bases short, with 9 bases between. Germline CDR1 and CDR2: SGHVS and FNYEAQ. The CDR3 consists of 12 residues. In nucleotides, the CDR3 is TGTGCCAGCAGCTCAGGTTTCAACGAGCAGTACTTC. It codes for CASSSGFNEQYF.

Only a few counts were recorded for this clone. The gene calls are TRBV6-5 and TRBJ2-7; 7 nucleotides match TRBD1. Germline V gene sequence: CDR1 MNHEY, CDR2 SVGAGI. CDR3 length: 15 amino acids. V was pared by 5 bases and J by 0 bases, with 7 bases of the junction left unmatched. The CDR3 nucleotides read TGTGCCAGCAGTACCGGGACAGAGAGCTCCTACGAGCAGTACTTC. Protein: CASSTGTESSYEQYF.

The table lists this clone with a few counts. The genes are TRBV5-1 and TRBJ2-5; D ambiguous. Trimming shortened V by 2 bases and J by 3 bases, and 11 bases separated the two germline ends. The CDR3 sequence is 14 residues long. Germline values: CDR1 SGHRS, CDR2 YFSETQ. CDR3: CASSLGDTKETQYF. The CDR3 coding sequence is TGCGCCAGCAGCTTAGGCGATACGAAAGAGACCCAGTACTTC.

J is TRBJ2-2 and V is TRBV5-1; D gene unclear. Germline-derived CDR1 and CDR2 are SGHRS and YFSETQ. V lost 5 bases, J lost 3 bases, and 8 bases lay in between. The CDR3 totals 13 residues. The CDR3 reads CASRSMDTGELFF. DNA for the CDR3: TGCGCCAGCAGATCCATGGACACCGGGGAGCTGTTTTTT.

This chain uses TRBV6-5 with TRBJ2-7; TRBD1 might be the D (5 bases). Germline V gene sequence: CDR1 MNHEY, CDR2 SVGAGI. The length of the CDR3 is 13 residues. The V end lost 11 bases, the J end lost 5 bases, and 19 bases lay between the germline ends. The CDR3 loop is CASRRREVHEQYF. CDR3 DNA sequence: TGTGCCTCTAGGCGCAGGGAAGTCCACGAGCAGTACTTC.

The chain couples TRBV29-1 to TRBJ1-2, with D maybe TRBD1 (5 bases). The germline V gene has CDR1 SQVTM and CDR2 ANQGSEA. The germline V and J ends were trimmed by 4 bases and 4 bases, with 13 bases remaining between them. This CDR3 comprises 13 residues. The CDR3 protein is CSVASGSAYGYTF. DNA of the CDR3: TGCAGCGTTGCTTCAGGGTCAGCCTATGGCTACACCTTC.

The rearrangement joins TRBV28 to TRBJ2-7, with D perhaps matching TRBD1 (6 bases). Per germline, CDR1 MDHEN and CDR2 SYDVKM. The CDR3 is 15 residues long. With 5 bases removed from V and 5 bases from J, the gap between germline ends came to 19 bases. The CDR3 DNA follows: TGTGCCAGCAGTCCCCATACAGGGTTCGGCGACGAGCAGTACTTC. Translating it yields CASSPHTGFGDEQYF.

This rearrangement joins TRBV6-1 to TRBJ2-3; 12 bases are a match to TRBD2. The germline CDR1 and CDR2 sequences are MNHNS and SASEGT. The CDR3 length is 16 residues. J was trimmed by 1 base and V by 4 bases; bases with no gene match: 3. The CDR3 DNA follows: TGTGCCAGCAGTGGTCCTAGCGGGGGGGGCACAGATACGCAGTATTTT. Protein: CASSGPSGGGTDTQYF.

The CDR3, as DNA: TGTGCCAGCAGCTTAACAGGGGTGGGGTCCGGGGAGCTGTTTTTT. Translating gives CASSLTGVGSGELFF. This chain connects TRBV5-6 to TRBJ2-2, with 7 positions matching TRBD1. Germline lookup yields CDR1 SGHDT and CDR2 YYEEEE. CDR3 length: 15 residues. V lost 2 bases to trimming and J lost 6 bases; unmatched junction nucleotides: 7.

The chain carries TRBV5-6 and TRBJ2-3; D call uncertain. The V gene's germline CDR1 is SGHDT and CDR2 YYEEEE. CDR3 length: 19 residues. V was clipped by 4 bases and J by 2 bases, with 26 bases between them. CDR3 residues: CASSKFKSRAGGLTDTQYF. CDR3 DNA: TGTGCCAGCAGCAAATTTAAAAGTAGGGCAGGTGGTCTCACAGATACGCAGTATTTT.

The chain uses TRBV6-1 and TRBJ2-7, with 8 positions matching TRBD1. CDR1 and CDR2 (germline): MNHNS, SASEGT. With V trimmed by 8 bases and J by 0 bases, 6 bases remained unmatched. This CDR3 region has 14 residues. CDR3 loop: CASRGTGRSYEQYF. The CDR3 nucleotides are TGTGCCAGCCGAGGGACAGGCCGCTCCTACGAGCAGTACTTC.

The chain employs TRBV7-6 and TRBJ2-7; D is ambiguous. Looked up from germline, CDR1 is SGHVS and CDR2 is FNYEAQ. Deletions cut 3 bases from V and 11 bases from J, with 17 bases between. This CDR3 has 13 residues. The CDR3 loop reads CASSLSPASLEYF. In DNA form, the CDR3 reads TGTGCCAGCAGCTTGTCACCAGCCTCTTTGGAGTACTTC.

In its sample, this clone was seen a few times. This chain connects TRBV27 to TRBJ1-3; no clear D gene. Germline V gene sequence: CDR1 MNHEY, CDR2 SMNVEV (reference sequence). The germline V and J ends were trimmed by 7 bases and 2 bases, with 12 bases remaining between them. The CDR3 contains 14 residues. The CDR3 nucleotides read TGTGCCAGCAAGGAGGGTCTGGCTGGAAACACCATATATTTT. It specifies CASKEGLAGNTIYF.